This TCR beta chain appears in the sequencing data of a study of shared clonotypes between healthy human individuals. The method was immunoSEQ multiplex PCR; TCRdb's version includes in-frame clones alone and lacks a portion of them. The sample contains millions of clones, about 94% of which appear only once. Naive CD8 cells comprised CD45RO-negative, CCR7-positively selected cells, excluding terminally differentiated effector memory CD45RA+ cells. Deletions cut 2 bases from V and 2 bases from J, with 14 bases between. The CDR3 is 15 amino acids. The germline CDR1 and CDR2 sequences are SGHNT and YYREEE (reference sequence).

The sample comprised naive CD8+ T cells sorted from blood. The TCR was taken from a man between 18 and 29 years old in good health. The rearrangement uses TRBV5-4 and TRBJ2-7, with D possibly TRBD2 on 5 matching bases. The CDR3 nucleotides read TGTGCCAGCAGCTTTGCCGCGGGCTCTACCTACGAGCAGTACTTC. Encoded protein: CASSFAAGSTYEQYF.